The clone carrying this T cell receptor (beta chain) occurred a few times. The data originate from a study of regulatory T cells in long-lasting Graves disease. In building TCR beta libraries, iRepertoire HTBI primers were used together with Arm-PCR of CDR3 regions. From the multiplex PCR reads, TCRdb called clonotypes with MiXCR, one entry per CDR3 protein. The sample comprises approximately 290,000 distinct CDR3 sequences, 20% to 25% of which are singletons, and approximately 60% rests with the top ten. Time point specified: persistent/refractory GD, antithyroid drugs over 5 years with positive TRAb. RNA isolated from PBMCs was used to make the TCR library. From germline, CDR1 is MNHNS and CDR2 SASEGT. The CDR3 covers 17 residues. V gave up 6 bases and J gave up 5 bases; unmatched junction bases: 6.

The sequence derives from a female donor with Graves disease. The chain is built from TRBV6-1 and TRBJ2-2; 16 positions agree with TRBD2. The source was peripheral blood mononuclear cells (PBMCs), collected when the disease was refractory, from a patient treated with antithyroid drugs. CDR3 bases: TGTGCCAGCAGGGGACTAGCGGGAGGGCCGAGAACCGGGGAGCTGTTTTTT. This codes for CASRGLAGGPRTGELFF.